This TCR beta chain was recovered during a study of STAT5B mutations in CD4+ large granular lymphocyte leukemia. Findings and limits, study-wide: Higher CD4+ than CD8+ T-LGLL clonality might reflect small sample size.

This was a survey-level run. Using immunoSEQ multiplex PCR, the repertoire was profiled, and TCRdb retains in-frame clones only, with some absent. The sample carries approximately 34,000 clones, about 70% recorded once. Control samples were healthy donors' buffy coats. To note about this clone: What it binds is unknown.

This receptor was taken from a human donor in good health. The sequenced sample consisted of CD4+ T cells from blood buffy coats.

The CDR3 loop is CASSLNGDYGYTF. The CDR3 nucleotides read TGTGCCAGCAGCTTAAACGGCGACTATGGCTACACCTTC. The chain recombines TRBV7-9 with TRBJ1-2; D remains unclear. Germline assignment: CDR1 SEHNR and CDR2 FQNEAQ (reference sequence). The CDR3 contains 13 residues. Trimming took off 2 bases at V and 3 bases at J, with 7 bases between the two ends.